The 12 T cell receptor beta chains in this list originate from one sample, sequenced in a study of CD8 T cells in Susac syndrome. An amount of RNA that ranged from roughly 0.45 to 1 ug was reverse transcribed with random hexamers. From the immunoSEQ multiplex PCR reads, TCRdb called clonotypes with MiXCR, one entry per CDR3 protein. This table holds approximately 190,000 distinct CDR3 sequences, approximately 94% found once. Sequencing was carried out using CD4+ T cells from PBMCs. Receptors originate from a human donor with Susac syndrome.

The chain has TRBV20-1 and TRBJ2-1, with TRBD2 matching 11 bases. The CDR3 is 16 residues long. V lost 5 bases to trimming and J lost 6 bases; unmatched junction nucleotides: 12. Germline V gene lookup returns CDR1 DFQATT and CDR2 SNEGSKA (reference sequence). This chain's CDR3 is CSARSIAGGLSNEQFF. CDR3 DNA: TGCAGTGCTCGCTCGATAGCGGGGGGGCTATCCAATGAGCAGTTCTTC.

The genes are TRBV6-6 and TRBJ1-6, with a tentative D call TRBD1 (6 bases). This CDR3 contains 14 residues. Germline V lookup: CDR1 MNHNY, CDR2 SVGAGI (reference sequence). Trimming cost V 10 bases and J 0 bases, with 10 bases left between them. The DNA of the CDR3 is TGTGCCAATCAGGGGAGCTCCTATAATTCACCCCTCCACTTT. Its translation: CANQGSSYNSPLHF.

J is TRBJ2-5 and V is TRBV6-2 or TRBV6-3; tentative D call: TRBD1 (5 bases). Germline CDR1 is MNHEY and CDR2 is SVGEGT. The CDR3 totals 16 residues. Trimming removed 5 bases at V and 3 bases at J, with 19 bases between. The CDR3 reads CASSTPDNRWEETQYF. CDR3 nucleotide sequence: TGTGCCAGCAGTACCCCGGACAACCGGTGGGAAGAGACCCAGTACTTC.

The chain couples TRBV28 to TRBJ2-7; no clear D. CDR1 and CDR2 from the germline V gene are MDHEN and SYDVKM. CDR3 length: 12 amino acids. V lost 6 bases, J lost 2 bases, and 8 bases lay in between. The CDR3 DNA reads as TGTGCCAGCAGCCACGACACCTACGAGCAGTACTTC. Translating gives CASSHDTYEQYF.

The rearrangement uses TRBV29-1 and TRBJ2-3; 8 bases match TRBD2. Unmatched junction bases numbered 2, after V lost 7 bases and J lost 2 bases. Germline V gene sequence: CDR1 SQVTM, CDR2 ANQGSEA. This CDR3 has 12 amino acids. CDR3 region: CSGGGITDTQYF. Here the CDR3 DNA reads TGCAGCGGCGGGGGGATCACAGATACGCAGTATTTT.

The chain joins TRBV5-1 to TRBJ2-7; a weak D match, TRBD1 (6 bases). The CDR3 totals 14 residues. Trimming removed 2 bases at V and 6 bases at J, with 15 bases between. CDR1 is SGHRS and CDR2 is YFSETQ in the germline V gene. CDR3 region: CASSFFSGDGEQYF. CDR3 sequence (DNA): TGCGCCAGCAGCTTCTTTTCAGGGGATGGCGAGCAGTACTTC.

The gene calls are TRBV19 and TRBJ1-5; 9 positions match TRBD1. The CDR3 consists of 13 residues. Looked up from germline, CDR1 is LNHDA and CDR2 is SQIVND (reference sequence). V trimming: 7 bases; J trimming: 6 bases; junction bases outside the gene matches: 4. The CDR3 bases are TGTGCCAGTACCTGGACAGGGGCTCAGCCCCAGCATTTT. It translates to CASTWTGAQPQHF.

This sequence joins TRBV5-1 and TRBJ1-6, with TRBD1 as a possible D gene (6 bases). The CDR3 runs 15 residues. Trimming left V 0 bases short and J 7 bases short, with 11 bases between. Germline V gene lookup returns CDR1 SGHRS and CDR2 YFSETQ. The CDR3 bases are TGCGCCAGCAGCTTGGTTGGGGGCTCGAATTCACCCCTCCACTTT. Translation gives CASSLVGGSNSPLHF.

This rearrangement joins TRBV14 to TRBJ2-5; 7 bases are shared with TRBD2. J gave up 1 base and V 4 bases, and 6 bases lay outside the gene matches. Looked up from germline, CDR1 is SGHDN and CDR2 is FVKESK. CDR3 size: 15 residues. The DNA for the CDR3 is TGTGCCAGCAGCCGAGAAAGGACTAGCCAAGAGACCCAGTACTTC. Translating gives CASSRERTSQETQYF.

The genes are TRBV7-9 and TRBJ2-7; D is unclear. V was clipped by 1 base and J by 0 bases, with 10 bases between them. Germline CDR1 SEHNR, CDR2 FQNEAQ (reference sequence). CDR3 size: 15 residues. For the CDR3, the DNA is TGTGCCAGCAGCTTAGGATCGGCTAGCTCCTACGAGCAGTACTTC. Protein: CASSLGSASSYEQYF.

The CDR3 region is CAIAAGQGAWETQYF. CDR3 sequence (DNA): TGTGCCATAGCAGCGGGACAGGGGGCTTGGGAGACCCAGTACTTC. V and J are TRBV6-5 and TRBJ2-5; 12 bases fit TRBD1. From germline, CDR1 is MNHEY and CDR2 SVGAGI. J was trimmed by 5 bases and V by 10 bases; bases with no gene match: 11. The CDR3 length is 15 residues.

This chain joins TRBV10-3 and TRBJ2-2; a possible D gene is TRBD2 (5 bases). The germline CDR1 and CDR2 sequences are ENHRY and SYGVKD. V shed 0 bases and J shed 3 bases, with 11 bases lying between them. CDR3 size: 16 residues. As DNA, the CDR3 is TGTGCCATCAGTGAGTCCCCTAGCTACGACACCGGGGAGCTGTTTTTT. This sequence encodes CAISESPSYDTGELFF.